A single sample is the source of the 27 T cell receptor beta chains below, sequenced in a study of response to subunit inactivated influenza vaccine. Via MiXCR, TCRdb re-called the RT-PCR reads, giving one row per CDR3 protein. The table includes about 650,000 distinct CDR3 sequences, around 16% detected once. The source material was PBMCs from blood, sampled 11 to 12 days after vaccination. The receptor source for this set is a middle-aged man who received an inactivated influenza vaccine.

This clonotype appeared a few times. The chain recombines TRBV2 with TRBJ1-1; D remains unclear. Germline V gene sequence: CDR1 SNHLY, CDR2 FYNNEI. With 4 bases removed from V and 1 base from J, the gap between germline ends came to 7 bases. The CDR3 covers 13 residues. In DNA, the CDR3 is TGTGCCAGCAGTGCGTACGAGAACACTGAAGCTTTCTTT. Translating it yields CASSAYENTEAFF.

The V and J genes are TRBV20-1 and TRBJ2-7, with a weak D call TRBD1 (6 bases). V dropped 3 bases and J dropped 1 base, with 10 bases sitting between them. Germline assignment: CDR1 DFQATT and CDR2 SNEGSKA (reference sequence). The CDR3 is 13 residues long. CDR3 in amino acids: CSASYTGSYEQYF. CDR3 coding DNA: TGCAGTGCTAGTTATACAGGGTCCTACGAGCAGTACTTC.

The CDR3: CASSLPSKRNTIYF. The CDR3 DNA reads TGTGCCAGCAGTTTACCATCGAAAAGAAACACCATATATTTT. The chain carries TRBV27 and TRBJ1-3, with D unclear. V lost 2 bases and J lost 5, with 10 bases in between. Germline V CDR1 and CDR2: MNHEY, SMNVEV (reference sequence). The CDR3 runs 14 residues.

This clonotype was seen a few times. V is TRBV6-1 and J is TRBJ2-7, with D hard to call. CDR3 size: 15 residues. Germline CDR1 MNHNS, CDR2 SASEGT. V lost 6 bases and J 6 bases, leaving 21 bases between the germline ends. In DNA form, the CDR3 reads TGTGCCAGCAGCCGCGGACCCCCCTCGGTAATCGAGCAGTACTTC. Protein sequence: CASSRGPPSVIEQYF.

This clonotype showed up many times. The chain joins TRBV11-1 to TRBJ1-5; D may be TRBD1 (5 bases). Germline V lookup: CDR1 SGHAT, CDR2 FQDESV (reference sequence). Trimming left V 5 bases short and J 4 bases short, with 24 bases between. The CDR3 sequence is 18 residues long. DNA of the CDR3: TGTGCCAGCAGCCCAGGGACCGCGCTCGGGTCTAGGAATCAGCCCCAGCATTTT. Protein: CASSPGTALGSRNQPQHF.

This clonotype was picked up a small number of times. V usage is TRBV5-1 and J usage is TRBJ2-7; TRBD1 matches 9 bases. V was pared by 0 bases and J by 6 bases, with 16 bases of the junction left unmatched. From germline, CDR1 is SGHRS and CDR2 YFSETQ. The CDR3 is made up of 18 amino acids. The CDR3 coding sequence is TGCGCCAGCAGCTTGGCCAGGGGACAGGGTGGATTGGGAGGCGAGCAGTACTTC. This gives the protein CASSLARGQGGLGGEQYF.

This clonotype occurred a few times. This rearrangement joins TRBV28 to TRBJ2-7; unclear D gene. CDR1 is MDHEN and CDR2 is SYDVKM in the germline V gene. The CDR3 contains 12 residues. V was pared by 5 bases and J by 5 bases, with 10 bases between. This chain's CDR3 is CASSLGNDEQYF. In nucleotides, the CDR3 is TGTGCCAGCAGTCTGGGGAACGACGAGCAGTACTTC.

This clonotype turned up a few times. The chain carries TRBV2 and TRBJ2-1; unclear D gene. The germline gives CDR1 SNHLY, CDR2 FYNNEI. There are 13 residues in the CDR3. The V and J ends lost 4 bases and 7 bases respectively, with 11 bases between them. For the CDR3, the DNA is TGTGCCAGCAGTGGTGCCCCCGGAAATGAGCAGTTCTTC. Translating it yields CASSGAPGNEQFF.

This clonotype turned up a few times. The J gene is TRBJ2-7, the V gene TRBV7-9, with 8 bases matching TRBD2. After removal of 3 bases from V and 3 bases from J, the junction contained 10 bases not matched to a gene. The CDR3 sequence is 16 residues long. Germline V gene data show CDR1 as SEHNR and CDR2 as FQNEAQ (reference sequence). The CDR3: CASSFGGLADIYEQYF. The DNA of the CDR3 is TGTGCCAGCAGCTTCGGAGGACTAGCCGATATCTACGAGCAGTACTTC.

This clonotype was observed a handful of times. The chain combines TRBV4-3 with TRBJ2-7, with D perhaps matching TRBD2 (5 bases). Germline loops: CDR1 LGHNA, CDR2 YSLEER. The CDR3 has 13 amino acids. V gave up 6 bases and J gave up 3 bases, with 12 bases separating them. Written as DNA, the CDR3 is TGCGCCAGCAGGGAGGCCCCCTTCTACGAGCAGTACTTC. This gives the protein CASREAPFYEQYF.

The genes are TRBV12-3 or TRBV12-4 and TRBJ2-7; D could derive from TRBD1 or TRBD2 (5 bases each). The CDR3 sequence is 16 residues long. Trimming shortened V by 3 bases and J by 1 base, and 16 bases separated the two germline ends. The DNA of the CDR3 is TGTGCCAGCAGTTTTACGGGGATGGGACGTTCCTACGAGCAGTACTTC. Protein sequence: CASSFTGMGRSYEQYF.

There are a few counts of this clonotype. The chain has TRBV20-1 and TRBJ2-1; 8 bases map to TRBD1. Germline trimming cut 3 bases from V and 6 bases from J; bases unmatched to any gene: 4. CDR1 is DFQATT, CDR2 SNEGSKA, per germline (reference sequence). CDR3 length: 13 residues. CDR3 in amino acids: CSARLDRANEQFF. Here the CDR3 DNA reads TGCAGTGCTAGGTTGGACAGGGCCAATGAGCAGTTCTTC.

The V and J genes are TRBV18 and TRBJ2-1, with 12 bases lining up with TRBD1. The CDR3 extends over 16 amino acids. The V segment lost 4 bases and the J segment 8 bases; nucleotides outside the gene matches: 9. Germline CDR1 and CDR2: KGHSH and LQKENI. CDR3 nucleotides: TGTGCCAGCTCACTTGGGACAGGGGGCGCACAGTATGAGCAGTTCTTC. Translating gives CASSLGTGGAQYEQFF.

This clonotype was detected only a few times. V and J are TRBV28 and TRBJ2-2; D is unclear. Trimming left V 6 bases short and J 5 bases short, with 10 bases between. CDR3 length equals 13 residues. Germline values: CDR1 MDHEN, CDR2 SYDVKM. This CDR3 is CASRIGLTGELFF. In nucleotides, the CDR3 is TGTGCCAGCAGGATAGGGTTGACCGGGGAGCTGTTTTTT.

The chain couples TRBV5-1 to TRBJ2-1; 11 bases map to TRBD2. Trimming at V came to 3 bases and at J to 8 bases, leaving 10 bases not matched to a gene. Germline assignment: CDR1 SGHRS and CDR2 YFSETQ. The CDR3 sequence is 16 residues long. CDR3 nucleotides: TGCGCCAGCAGCTCCCCCACTAGCGGGAGAGTCGATGAGCAGTTCTTC. It yields the protein CASSSPTSGRVDEQFF.

V is TRBV20-1 and J is TRBJ2-7; tentative D call: TRBD2 (6 bases). V shed 3 bases and J shed 3 bases, with 15 bases lying between them. The CDR3 sequence is 14 residues long. Per the germline V gene, CDR1 is DFQATT and CDR2 is SNEGSKA (reference sequence). The CDR3 DNA is TGCAGTGCTAGTCGGGGGTTCACACTCTACGAGCAGTACTTC. Amino acids: CSASRGFTLYEQYF.

This chain uses TRBV12-3 or TRBV12-4 with TRBJ2-1; no clear D gene. V lost 2 bases, J lost 6 bases, and 8 bases lay in between. The CDR3 consists of 13 residues. The CDR3 spells CASSLLEANEQFF. The DNA for the CDR3 is TGTGCCAGCAGTTTACTAGAAGCCAATGAGCAGTTCTTC.

This clonotype was detected only a few times. The J gene is TRBJ2-1, the V gene TRBV6-5, with 9 bases fitting TRBD1. CDR1 and CDR2 from the germline V gene are MNHEY and SVGAGI. V lost 0 bases and J lost 8; bases outside the gene matches: 14. The length of the CDR3 is 18 residues. CDR3 coding DNA: TGTGCCAGCAGTTACTCGGCAGTCCGGGACAGGGTGTTGGATGAGCAGTTCTTC. This sequence encodes CASSYSAVRDRVLDEQFF.

The V gene is TRBV20-1, the J gene TRBJ2-3, with 13 bases lining up with TRBD2. Losses at the gene ends were 5 bases for V and 2 bases for J; bases not matched to a gene: 4. The CDR3 totals 15 residues. The germline CDR1 and CDR2 sequences are DFQATT and SNEGSKA (reference sequence). CDR3 coding DNA: TGCAGTGCTCCCACTAGCGGGGGGGCCACAGATACGCAGTATTTT. Translating it yields CSAPTSGGATDTQYF.

The chain joins TRBV20-1 to TRBJ2-5; the match to TRBD2 covers 10 bases. Looked up from germline, CDR1 is DFQATT and CDR2 is SNEGSKA (reference sequence). Trimming removed 5 bases from V and 5 bases from J; junction bases left unmatched: 8. The length of the CDR3 is 14 residues. The CDR3, as DNA: TGCAGTGCTGATCCGGGACTAGCGTCTGAGACCCAGTACTTC. It specifies CSADPGLASETQYF.

This clonotype was seen a handful of times. The rearrangement joins TRBV10-3 to TRBJ2-7; no clear D gene. CDR1 is ENHRY and CDR2 is SYGVKD in the germline V gene. Trimming pared 3 bases from V and 2 bases from J, leaving 2 bases between. The CDR3 has 11 amino acids. The CDR3 DNA follows: TGTGCCATCAGTGAAGCCTACGAGCAGTACTTC. Its protein product is CAISEAYEQYF.

This clonotype occurred once. The V call is TRBV13, the J call TRBJ2-7; D is possibly TRBD1 (6 bases). Germline lookup yields CDR1 PRHDT and CDR2 FYEKMQ (reference sequence). Trimming removed 5 bases from V and 6 bases from J, with 14 bases in between. There are 13 residues in the CDR3. The CDR3 bases are TGTGCCAGCAGCATCCGGGACAAAGGCGAGCAGTACTTC. Protein: CASSIRDKGEQYF.

This clonotype has at least ten counts. V is TRBV6-2 or TRBV6-3 and J is TRBJ2-2; D may match TRBD1 or TRBD2 (5 bases each). Deletions cut 2 bases from V and 7 bases from J, with 11 bases between. Germline V lookup: CDR1 MNHEY, CDR2 SVGEGT. CDR3 size: 14 residues. CDR3 DNA sequence: TGTGCCAGCAGTTACATCGTGAGGGGCGGGGAGCTGTTTTTT. Its protein product is CASSYIVRGGELFF.

This clonotype was observed many times. This chain joins TRBV4-3 and TRBJ2-2; D is undetermined. CDR1 and CDR2 from the germline V gene are LGHNA and YSLEER. The V gene lost 6 bases and the J gene lost 0 bases, with 11 bases spanning the gap. The CDR3 runs 15 residues. The CDR3 nucleotides read TGCGCCAGCAGGGGCACGAGTCCGAACACCGGGGAGCTGTTTTTT. Its translation is CASRGTSPNTGELFF.

This chain uses TRBV3-1 with TRBJ2-7; the D gene could be TRBD1 or TRBD2 (5 bases each). Trimming shortened V by 1 base and J by 7 bases, and 8 bases separated the two germline ends. The CDR3 totals 12 residues. In germline, CDR1 is LGHDT, CDR2 YNNKEL (reference sequence). CDR3 protein: CASSQAGREQYF. Written as DNA, the CDR3 is TGTGCCAGCAGCCAAGCAGGGAGAGAGCAGTACTTC.

The DNA of the CDR3 is TGTGCCAGCAGCCCCGGACACCAGTATAATTCACCCCTCCACTTT. Translation gives CASSPGHQYNSPLHF. The chain carries TRBV7-2 and TRBJ1-6, with D perhaps TRBD1 (5 bases). Germline V gives CDR1 SGHTA, CDR2 FQGNSA. The CDR3 contains 15 residues. Trimming left V 5 bases short and J 4 bases short, with 12 bases between.

This chain uses TRBV9 with TRBJ2-7; TRBD1 or TRBD2 may be the D gene (5 bases each). The CDR3 extends over 15 amino acids. V lost 0 bases and J 3 bases, leaving 13 bases between the germline ends. CDR1 is SGDLS and CDR2 is YYNGEE in the germline V gene. In DNA form, the CDR3 reads TGTGCCAGCAGCGTAGGTCCCGGGGCGAACTACGAGCAGTACTTC. It specifies CASSVGPGANYEQYF.